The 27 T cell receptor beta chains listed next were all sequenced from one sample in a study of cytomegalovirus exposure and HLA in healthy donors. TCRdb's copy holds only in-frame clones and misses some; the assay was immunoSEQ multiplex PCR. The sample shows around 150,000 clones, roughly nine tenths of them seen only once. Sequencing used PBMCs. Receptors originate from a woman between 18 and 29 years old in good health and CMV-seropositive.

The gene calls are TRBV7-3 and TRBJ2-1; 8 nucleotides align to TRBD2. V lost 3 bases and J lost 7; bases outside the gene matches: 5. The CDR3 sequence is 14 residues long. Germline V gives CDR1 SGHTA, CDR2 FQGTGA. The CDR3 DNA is TGTGCCAGCAGCTTCCTAGCGGGCTTTAATGAGCAGTTCTTC. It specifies CASSFLAGFNEQFF. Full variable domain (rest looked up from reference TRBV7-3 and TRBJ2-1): GAGVSQTPSNKVTEKGKYVELRCDPISGHTALYWYRQSLGQGPEFLIYFQGTGAADDSGLPNDRFFAVRPEGSVSTLKIQRTERGDSAVYLCASSFLAGFNEQFFGPGTRLTVL.

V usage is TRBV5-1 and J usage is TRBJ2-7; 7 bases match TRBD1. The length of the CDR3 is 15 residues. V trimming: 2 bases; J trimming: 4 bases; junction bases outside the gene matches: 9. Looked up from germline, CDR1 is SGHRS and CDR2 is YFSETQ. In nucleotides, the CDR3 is TGCGCCAGCAGCTTAGACACAGGGGCCTGGTACGAGCAGTACTTC. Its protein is CASSLDTGAWYEQYF.

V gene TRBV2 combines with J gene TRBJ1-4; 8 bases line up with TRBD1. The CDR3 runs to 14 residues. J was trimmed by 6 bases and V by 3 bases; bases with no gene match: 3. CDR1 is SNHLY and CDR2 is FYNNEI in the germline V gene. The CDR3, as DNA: TGTGCCAGCAGTGATGGACAGGGCCATGAAAAACTGTTTTTT. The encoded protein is CASSDGQGHEKLFF.

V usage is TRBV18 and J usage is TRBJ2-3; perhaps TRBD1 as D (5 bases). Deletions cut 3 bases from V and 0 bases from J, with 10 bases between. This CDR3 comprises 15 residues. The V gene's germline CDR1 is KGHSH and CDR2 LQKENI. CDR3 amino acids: CASSPRQGSTDTQYF. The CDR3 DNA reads TGTGCCAGCTCACCCCGCCAGGGTAGCACAGATACGCAGTATTTT.

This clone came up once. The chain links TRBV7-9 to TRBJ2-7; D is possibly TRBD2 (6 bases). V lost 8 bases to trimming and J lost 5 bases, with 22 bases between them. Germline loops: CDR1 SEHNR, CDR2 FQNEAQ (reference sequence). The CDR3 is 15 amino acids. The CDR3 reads CASFRLAELSNEQYF. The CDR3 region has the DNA TGTGCCAGCTTCCGATTAGCGGAGCTATCTAACGAGCAGTACTTC.

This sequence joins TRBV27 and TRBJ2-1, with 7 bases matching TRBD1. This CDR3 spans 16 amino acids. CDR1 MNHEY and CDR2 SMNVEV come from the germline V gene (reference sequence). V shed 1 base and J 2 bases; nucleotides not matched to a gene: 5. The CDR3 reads CASSLFVDRPYNEQFF. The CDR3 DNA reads TGTGCCAGCAGTTTATTTGTGGACAGGCCCTACAATGAGCAGTTCTTC.

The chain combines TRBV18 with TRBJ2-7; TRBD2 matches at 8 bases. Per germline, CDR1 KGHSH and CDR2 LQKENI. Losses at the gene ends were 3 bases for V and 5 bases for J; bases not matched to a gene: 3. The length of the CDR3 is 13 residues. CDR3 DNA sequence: TGTGCCAGCTCACCGGGGACTAGTGACGAGCAGTACTTC. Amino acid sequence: CASSPGTSDEQYF.

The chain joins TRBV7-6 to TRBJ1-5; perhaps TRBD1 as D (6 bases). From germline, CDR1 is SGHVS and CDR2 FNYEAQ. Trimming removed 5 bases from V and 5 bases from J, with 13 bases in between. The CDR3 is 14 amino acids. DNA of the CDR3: TGTGCCAGCAGCCTACAGGGAACCGATCAGCCCCAGCATTTT. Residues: CASSLQGTDQPQHF. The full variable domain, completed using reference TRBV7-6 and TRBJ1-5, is GAGVSQSPRYKVTKRGQDVALRCDPISGHVSLYWYRQALGQGPEFLTYFNYEAQQDKSGLPNDRFSAERPEGSISTLTIQRTEQRDSAMYRCASSLQGTDQPQHFGDGTRLSIL.

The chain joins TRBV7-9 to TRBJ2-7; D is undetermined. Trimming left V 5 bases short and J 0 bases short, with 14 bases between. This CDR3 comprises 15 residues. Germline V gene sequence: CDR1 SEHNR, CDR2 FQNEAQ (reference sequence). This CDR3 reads CASSLSLSSSYEQYF. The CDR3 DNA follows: TGTGCCAGCAGCCTATCTTTATCTAGCTCCTACGAGCAGTACTTC.

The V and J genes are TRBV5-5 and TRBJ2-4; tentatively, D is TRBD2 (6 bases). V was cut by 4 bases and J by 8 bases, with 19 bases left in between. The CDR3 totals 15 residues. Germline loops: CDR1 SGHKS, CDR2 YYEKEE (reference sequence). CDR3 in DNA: TGTGCCAGCAGCCCGAGTGGGGGAGGAGGGCACATTCAGTACTTC. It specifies CASSPSGGGGHIQYF.

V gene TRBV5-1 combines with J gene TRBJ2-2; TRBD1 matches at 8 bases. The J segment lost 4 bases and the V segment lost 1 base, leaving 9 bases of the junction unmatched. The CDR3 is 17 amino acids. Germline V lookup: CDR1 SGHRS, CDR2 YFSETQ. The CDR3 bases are TGCGCCAGCAGCTTGAACTCTCAGGGGGCGGGCACCGGGGAGCTGTTTTTT. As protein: CASSLNSQGAGTGELFF.

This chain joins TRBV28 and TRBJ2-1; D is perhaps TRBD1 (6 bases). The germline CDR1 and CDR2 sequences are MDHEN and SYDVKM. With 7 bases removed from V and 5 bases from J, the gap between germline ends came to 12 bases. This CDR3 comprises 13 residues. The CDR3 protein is CASTGGPNNEQFF. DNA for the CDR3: TGTGCCAGCACTGGGGGCCCAAACAATGAGCAGTTCTTC.

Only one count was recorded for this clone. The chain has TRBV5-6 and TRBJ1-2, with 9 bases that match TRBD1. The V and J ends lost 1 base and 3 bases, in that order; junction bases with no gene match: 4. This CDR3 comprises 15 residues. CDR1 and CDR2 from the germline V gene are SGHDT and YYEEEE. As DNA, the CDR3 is TGTGCCAGCAGCTTGCGGGGACAGGGAGACTATGGCTACACCTTC. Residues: CASSLRGQGDYGYTF.

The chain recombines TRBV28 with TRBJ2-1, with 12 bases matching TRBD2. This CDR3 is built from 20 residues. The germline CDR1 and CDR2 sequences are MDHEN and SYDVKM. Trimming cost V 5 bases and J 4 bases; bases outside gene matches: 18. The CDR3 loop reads CASSKPLAGGPLRSYNEQFF. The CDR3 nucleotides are TGTGCCAGCAGTAAGCCCCTAGCGGGAGGGCCTTTGAGGAGTTACAATGAGCAGTTCTTC.

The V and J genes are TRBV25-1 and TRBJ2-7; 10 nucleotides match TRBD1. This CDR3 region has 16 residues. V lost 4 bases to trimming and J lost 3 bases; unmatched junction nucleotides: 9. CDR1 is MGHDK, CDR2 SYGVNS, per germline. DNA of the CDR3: TGTGCCAGCAGTGGACAGGGGGCGACGCTAATCTACGAGCAGTACTTC. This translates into CASSGQGATLIYEQYF.

The CDR3 protein is CASSSSGQGLNEQYF. The CDR3 DNA reads as TGTGCCAGCAGCTCATCCGGACAGGGTCTGAACGAGCAGTACTTC. The V gene is TRBV5-4, the J gene TRBJ2-7; 8 bases match TRBD1. After removal of 3 bases from V and 5 bases from J, the junction contained 10 bases not matched to a gene. The CDR3 is 15 amino acids. Germline V gene sequence: CDR1 SGHNT, CDR2 YYREEE (reference sequence).

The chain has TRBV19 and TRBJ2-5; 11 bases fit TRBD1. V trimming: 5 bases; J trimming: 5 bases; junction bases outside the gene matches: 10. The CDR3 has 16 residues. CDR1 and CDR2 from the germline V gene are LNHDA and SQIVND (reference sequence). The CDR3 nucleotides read TGTGCCAGTAGTCGCGGGACAGGGGGTAATTGGGAGACCCAGTACTTC. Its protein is CASSRGTGGNWETQYF.

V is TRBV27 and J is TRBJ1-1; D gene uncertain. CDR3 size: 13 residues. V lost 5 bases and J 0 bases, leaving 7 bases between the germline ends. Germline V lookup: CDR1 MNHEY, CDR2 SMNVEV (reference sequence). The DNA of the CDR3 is TGTGCCAGCAGTGACAACATGAACACTGAAGCTTTCTTT. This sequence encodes CASSDNMNTEAFF.

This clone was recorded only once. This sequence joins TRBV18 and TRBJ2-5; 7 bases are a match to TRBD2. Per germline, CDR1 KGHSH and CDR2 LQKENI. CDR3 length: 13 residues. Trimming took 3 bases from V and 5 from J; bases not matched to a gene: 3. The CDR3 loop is CASSPRGEETQYF. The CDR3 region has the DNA TGTGCCAGCTCACCCCGGGGGGAGGAGACCCAGTACTTC.

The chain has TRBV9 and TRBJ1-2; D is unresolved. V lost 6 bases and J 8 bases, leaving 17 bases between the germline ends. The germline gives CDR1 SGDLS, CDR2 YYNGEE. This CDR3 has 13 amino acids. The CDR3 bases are TGTGCCAGCACGGCCGGAGAAGATGAGGGCTACACCTTC. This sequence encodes CASTAGEDEGYTF.

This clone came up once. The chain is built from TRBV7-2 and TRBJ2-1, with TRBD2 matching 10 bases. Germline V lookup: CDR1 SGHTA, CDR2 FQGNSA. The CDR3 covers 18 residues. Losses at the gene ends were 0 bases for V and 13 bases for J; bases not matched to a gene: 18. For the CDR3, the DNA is TGTGCCAGCAGCTTAGCCGACACCCCAGCGGGGGGGTCGTCAAGACAGTTCTTC. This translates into CASSLADTPAGGSSRQFF.

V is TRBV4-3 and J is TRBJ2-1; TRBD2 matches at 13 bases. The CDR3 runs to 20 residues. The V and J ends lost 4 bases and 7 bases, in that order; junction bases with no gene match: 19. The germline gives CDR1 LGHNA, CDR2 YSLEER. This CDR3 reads CASSPQGPGTSGTFRNEQFF. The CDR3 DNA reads TGCGCCAGCAGCCCACAGGGACCTGGGACTAGCGGGACCTTCCGGAATGAGCAGTTCTTC.

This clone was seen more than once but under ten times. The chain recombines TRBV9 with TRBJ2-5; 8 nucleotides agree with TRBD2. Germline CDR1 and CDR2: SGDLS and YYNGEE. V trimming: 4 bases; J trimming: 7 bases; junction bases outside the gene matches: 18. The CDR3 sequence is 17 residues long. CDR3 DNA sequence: TGTGCCAGCAGCCCACCCCAAGGCGGGGGGCGATATGGGACCCAGTACTTC. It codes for CASSPPQGGGRYGTQYF.

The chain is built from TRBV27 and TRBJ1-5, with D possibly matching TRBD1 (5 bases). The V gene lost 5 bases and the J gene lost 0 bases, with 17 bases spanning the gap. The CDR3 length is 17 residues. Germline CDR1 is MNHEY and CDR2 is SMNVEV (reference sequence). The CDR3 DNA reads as TGTGCCAGCAGTCCTTATTCAGGGTTCAATAGCAATCAGCCCCAGCATTTT. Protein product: CASSPYSGFNSNQPQHF.

The CDR3 DNA is TGTGCCAGTAGGCTTACTAGCGGGGGGGCAAATGAGCAGTTCTTC. Protein: CASRLTSGGANEQFF. The chain recombines TRBV19 with TRBJ2-1; 13 bases match TRBD2. Looked up from germline, CDR1 is LNHDA and CDR2 is SQIVND (reference sequence). This CDR3 has 15 amino acids. J gave up 7 bases and V 6 bases, and 6 bases lay outside the gene matches.

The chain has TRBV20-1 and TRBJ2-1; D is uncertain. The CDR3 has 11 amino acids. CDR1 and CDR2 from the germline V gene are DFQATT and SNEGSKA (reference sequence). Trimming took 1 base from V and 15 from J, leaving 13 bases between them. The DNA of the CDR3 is TGCAGTGCTAGAGTGCGCGGTGGGTCGTTCTTC. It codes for CSARVRGGSFF.

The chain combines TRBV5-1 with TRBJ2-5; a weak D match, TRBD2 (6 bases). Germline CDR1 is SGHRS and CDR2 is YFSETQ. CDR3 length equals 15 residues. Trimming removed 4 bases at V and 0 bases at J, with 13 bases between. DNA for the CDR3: TGCGCCAGCAGCACGGGGAGGCCATACCAAGAGACCCAGTACTTC. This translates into CASSTGRPYQETQYF. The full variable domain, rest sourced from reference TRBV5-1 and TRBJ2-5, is KAGVTQTPRYLIKTRGQQVTLSCSPISGHRSVSWYQQTPGQGLQFLFEYFSETQRNKGNFPGRFSGRQFSNSRSEMNVSTLELGDSALYLCASSTGRPYQETQYFGPGTRLLVL.